The rows below give T cell receptor beta chains drawn from one sample of a study of shared clonotypes between healthy human individuals. Sequencing was performed with immunoSEQ multiplex PCR; in TCRdb, only in-frame clones are kept and a portion is missing. The table includes roughly 2.1 million clones, under 95% detected once. Sequencing was done on a sample of naive CD8+ T cells from PBMCs. The source is a man between 18 and 35 years old in good health. Some clones in this sample may be carry-over from other donors' samples. Each CDR3 is given with its conserved first and last residue.

v_call,cdr3_length,cdr3_aa
TRBV6-5,16,CASSYLASGGTYEQYF
TRBV6-1,13,CASRQDSSYEQYF
TRBV10-3,14,CAISASRGLETQYF
TRBV14,15,CASSQEQGGGYGYTF
TRBV7-6,15,CASSLGPGAGQEQYF
TRBV29-1,12,CSDTGWSTEAFF
TRBV27,11,CASSTYNEQFF
TRBV4-1,18,CASSQVGGAGGRFYEQYF
TRBV9,14,CASGVEAQNTEAFF
TRBV7-2,17,CASSLGLRRVTYNEQFF
TRBV28,13,CASSLGEAYEQYF
TRBV28,15,CASSLKGSGGREQYF
TRBV6-5,15,CASSYRDSPTDTQYF
TRBV4-1,15,CASSQGTASPYEQYF
TRBV27,16,CASSLLSGTGTYEQYF
TRBV7-9,15,CATRWGAGAQETQYF
TRBV6-1,13,CASSATALWEQYF
TRBV6-4,12,CASKGPNTEAFF
TRBV6-6,15,CASSYSGLARDTQYF
TRBV4-3,14,CASSPTESGNTIYF
TRBV29-1,14,CSVEVRGFADTQYF
TRBV7-2,15,CASSLTGTTYNEQFF
TRBV7-9,13,CASSLTGTESEFF
TRBV19,15,CASSINVGSSYEQYF
TRBV9,16,CASSESGGSSTDTQYF
TRBV28,17,CASSLRGQGLAYNEQFF
TRBV5-8,15,CASTEILQGIGGYTF
TRBV13,14,CASSQGRNFYGYTF
TRBV4-1,18,CASSQGATGSLSYNEQFF
TRBV7-9,17,CASSPYWGGTGSDTQYF
TRBV27,14,CASRTGQRSYEQYF
TRBV4-1,16,CASSQVPGTNTGELFF
TRBV7-9,13,CASSLPSGSEQYF
TRBV14,15,CASSQDRPTYNEQFF
TRBV5-1,15,CASSLEGLSVYEQYF
TRBV28,13,CASSLQTGYGYTF
TRBV7-6,14,CASSFGTGPYEQYF
TRBV7-9,14,CASSLGVVYNEQFF
TRBV15,13,CATSLFRRSEQFF
TRBV27,16,CASSLSGRNPSLWQYF
TRBV27,15,CASSQGTGGKNEQFF
TRBV28,16,CASSLYRGTEDQPQHF
TRBV19,16,CASSIWATATNEKLFF
TRBV28,14,CASRPKGTVYGYTF
TRBV18,15,CASSDLRDSINEQYF
TRBV11-2,12,CASSHIYTEAFF
TRBV19,15,CASSIGGHSNQPQHF
TRBV19,14,CATAPGQRSYEQYF